Below, 14 T cell receptor beta chains from the same sample are listed, as sequenced in a study of CD8+ T cells in alopecia areata. As the sequencing template, cDNA was produced by extracting RNA and reverse transcribing it. Sequencing used immunoSEQ multiplex PCR; TCRdb keeps in-frame clones, though not all of them. The sample contains roughly 100,000 clones, around three fifths of which appear only once. The sequenced sample consisted of CD4+ T cells sorted from blood. The receptors shown here come from a human donor in good health.

This clone came up a few times. The chain is built from TRBV7-2 and TRBJ2-2, with 8 positions matching TRBD2. The CDR3 consists of 14 residues. The germline V gene has CDR1 SGHTA and CDR2 FQGNSA. V trimming: 5 bases; J trimming: 8 bases; junction bases outside the gene matches: 7. The CDR3 DNA is TGTGCCAGCAGCCCTCTCCGGGGGGGAGGGGAGCTGTTTTTT. Translation: CASSPLRGGGELFF.

The chain joins TRBV2 to TRBJ2-4; D might be TRBD1 or TRBD2, each matching 5 bases. V lost 7 bases and J 9 bases, leaving 19 bases between the germline ends. This CDR3 comprises 14 residues. CDR1 SNHLY and CDR2 FYNNEI come from the germline V gene. The CDR3 here is CASTAGTQRGIQYF. For the CDR3, the DNA is TGTGCCAGCACGGCCGGGACGCAAAGGGGCATTCAGTACTTC.

This rearrangement joins TRBV7-6 to TRBJ2-3; no clear D. The V end lost 6 bases, the J end lost 0 bases, and 10 bases lay between the germline ends. The CDR3 totals 14 residues. CDR1 SGHVS and CDR2 FNYEAQ come from the germline V gene. The CDR3 nucleotides are TGTGCCAGCAGTTCAGAAACTAGCACAGATACGCAGTATTTT. Translating it yields CASSSETSTDTQYF.

This chain links TRBV11-2 with TRBJ2-5; 8 bases line up with TRBD2. The germline V gene encodes CDR1 SGHAT and CDR2 FQNNGV. V was clipped by 1 base and J by 5 bases; unmatched bases: 3. This CDR3 spans 14 amino acids. CDR3 coding DNA: TGTGCCAGCAGCTTAGCGGGGGGGCGGGAGACCCAGTACTTC. Translated: CASSLAGGRETQYF.

The CDR3: CASSGDRGNQPQHF. Written as DNA, the CDR3 is TGTGCCAGCAGTGGGGACAGGGGCAATCAGCCCCAGCATTTT. J is TRBJ1-5 and V is TRBV25-1; 9 bases fit TRBD1. CDR1 and CDR2 (germline): MGHDK, SYGVNS. V shed 4 bases, J shed 2 bases, and the junction held 0 bases outside the gene matches. This CDR3 spans 14 amino acids.

This clone occurred a few times. The chain couples TRBV29-1 to TRBJ2-5; D not resolved. This CDR3 contains 13 residues. Germline CDR1 and CDR2: SQVTM and ANQGSEA. In DNA form, the CDR3 reads TGCAGTATCGCGGCTAACATCCAAGAGACCCAGTACTTC. Translated: CSIAANIQETQYF.

In its sample, this clone was seen a few times. The chain recombines TRBV29-1 with TRBJ2-2, with D unresolved. Trimming removed 0 bases at V and 1 base at J, with 12 bases between. This CDR3 contains 16 residues. Germline CDR1 SQVTM, CDR2 ANQGSEA. This CDR3 reads CSVEDPRYKNTGELFF. The CDR3 bases are TGCAGCGTTGAAGATCCCCGGTACAAGAACACCGGGGAGCTGTTTTTT.

The J gene is TRBJ1-5, the V gene TRBV6-5; the D is unclear. CDR3 size: 15 residues. The V gene's germline CDR1 is MNHEY and CDR2 SVGAGI. V was cut by 6 bases and J by 0 bases, with 12 bases left in between. The CDR3 region is CASSPGIHSNQPQHF. CDR3 in DNA: TGTGCCAGCAGCCCAGGAATTCATAGCAATCAGCCCCAGCATTTT.

This chain uses TRBV7-2 with TRBJ2-3; the match to TRBD2 covers 10 bases. The CDR3 consists of 18 residues. The ends lost 6 bases at V and 4 bases at J; junction bases unmatched: 16. CDR1 is SGHTA, CDR2 FQGNSA, per germline. The CDR3 coding sequence is TGTGCCAGCAGTTATGTGGCTAGCGGGGGCCCGACGTCAGATACGCAGTATTTT. Residues: CASSYVASGGPTSDTQYF.

J is TRBJ1-1 and V is TRBV2, with 7 bases lining up with TRBD1. V lost 7 bases to trimming and J lost 2 bases; unmatched junction nucleotides: 10. This CDR3 contains 15 residues. Germline-derived CDR1 and CDR2 are SNHLY and FYNNEI. The CDR3 spells CASTGQGVRNTEAFF. CDR3 DNA sequence: TGTGCCAGCACCGGGCAGGGGGTGAGAAACACTGAAGCTTTCTTT.

The chain employs TRBV6-6 and TRBJ1-2; TRBD1 might be the D (6 bases). CDR1 MNHNY and CDR2 SVGAGI come from the germline V gene (reference sequence). The V gene lost 4 bases and the J gene lost 2 bases, with 17 bases spanning the gap. The CDR3 is made up of 16 amino acids. The CDR3 protein is CASSWGGQHANYGYTF. The CDR3 DNA reads as TGTGCCAGCAGTTGGGGAGGACAGCACGCAAACTATGGCTACACCTTC.

Of note for this clone: This may be a read error, as it is one base from a much larger clone. This specimen includes other DNA sequences encoding the same CDR3. The CDR3 nucleotides are TGCGCCAGCAGCCTCTACCGGAGCTCCTACAATGAGCAGTTCTTC. Amino acids: CASSLYRSSYNEQFF. J is TRBJ2-1 and V is TRBV5-1; no clear D. Germline loops: CDR1 SGHRS, CDR2 YFSETQ. Trimming pared 4 bases from V and 0 bases from J, leaving 11 bases between. CDR3 length equals 15 residues.

Only a few counts were recorded for this clone. The V and J genes are TRBV4-2 and TRBJ2-2, with TRBD2 matching 10 bases. The CDR3 consists of 19 residues. The germline gives CDR1 LGHNA, CDR2 YNFKEQ. The junction had 15 bases not matched to a gene; V was cut back by 2 bases and J by 6 bases. CDR3 coding DNA: TGTGCCAGCAGCCAAAGATTGATAGCGGGGGGTTTGAAGGCCGGGGAGCTGTTTTTT. This translates into CASSQRLIAGGLKAGELFF.

The V and J genes are TRBV29-1 and TRBJ2-7, with 10 nucleotides matching TRBD2. Trimming cost V 0 bases and J 3 bases; bases outside gene matches: 8. CDR3 length: 16 amino acids. From germline, CDR1 is SQVTM and CDR2 ANQGSEA. CDR3 bases: TGCAGCGTTGAAGATCCAACAGCGGGGGGGAACTACGAGCAGTACTTC. Translated: CSVEDPTAGGNYEQYF.